The clone carrying this T cell receptor (beta chain) was counted ten times or more. No antigen is known for it. This sample was included in a study of T cells in Graves' hyperthyroidism and ophthalmopathy. CDR1 is SGHTA, CDR2 FQGNSA, per germline. V lost 5 bases and J 6 bases, leaving 8 bases between the germline ends. The CDR3 is 12 residues long. Findings and caveats of the study: Model-based prediction identified ophthalmopathy a median about 6.8 months prior to its onset.

RNA transcripts were the template for amplifying TCR beta CDR3 regions. The HTBI set primed first-round TCR CDR3 RT-PCR. TCRdb reprocessed the multiplex PCR reads with MiXCR, giving one entry per CDR3 protein. The table includes about 360,000 distinct CDR3 sequences, roughly 13% detected once. Sequencing was performed on blood. This receptor was identified in a woman under 30 with Graves' hyperthyroidism. J is TRBJ2-1 and V is TRBV7-2; D call uncertain. For the CDR3, the DNA is TGTGCCAGCAGCCATCTTAGCAATGAGCAGTTCTTC. This sequence encodes CASSHLSNEQFF.